This TCR beta chain was obtained from a study of cytomegalovirus exposure and HLA in healthy donors. On this clone: Its matching antigen is unknown.

Profiled with immunoSEQ multiplex PCR; TCRdb holds only in-frame clones, not every one. In the table there are some 140,000 clones, roughly 79% of which are singletons. Study-wide points: Subsequent analysis showed first-cohort TCR clusters tending to co-occur in some 120 validation repertoires.

From the 120-subject validation cohort, which was separate from the roughly 700-subject first cohort, the donors were drawn. The source is a man aged 30 to 45 in good health and CMV-seropositive. The specimen sequenced was PBMCs.

The chain's CDR3 is CASSRDHSSYNEQFF. The CDR3, as DNA: TGTGCCAGCAGCCGCGACCACAGCTCCTACAATGAGCAGTTCTTC. The chain has TRBV13 and TRBJ2-1; D gene ambiguous. CDR1 is PRHDT and CDR2 is FYEKMQ in the germline V gene (reference sequence). The germline V and J ends were trimmed by 5 bases and 0 bases, with 11 bases remaining between them. CDR3 length equals 15 residues.